This paragraph covers one T cell receptor beta chain sequence. No cognate antigen has been identified for it. Per-base qualities were not stored, and no clone one base away is much larger. TCRbeta CDR3 regions were amplified from genomic DNA by means of the immunoSEQ Assay, a bias-controlled multiplex PCR. Concerning the study's data processing: Nucleated cell counts per sample were estimated from amplification of reference gene primers within the assay. To quantify the absolute abundance of each unique TCRbeta CDR3 rearrangement, sequence reads were collapsed and filtered. For each sample, productive Simpson clonality was calculated as the square root of Simpson's diversity index over productive rearrangements. TCRdb limited this immuneACCESS table to in-frame rearrangements with V and J called. A share of clones is missing; checked studies link under half to unresolved V genes, and the rest is unexplained. V and J calls plus clone size are reproduced from that table; the DNA served to infer D and trimming. The sample table shows roughly 500,000 clones, and roughly nine tenths are seen once. 0.8% to 0.9% of the sample is held by the ten biggest clonotypes.

One collaborating source in Seattle enrolled patients during active infection and followed them longitudinally through the course of disease. The collaborating institutions used their own protocols to collect whole blood in K2EDTA tubes. Collaborator samples were shipped for TCRbeta analysis as frozen whole blood, isolated PBMCs, or DNA extracted from either sample type. This record comes from a study of blood T cell repertoires in COVID-19 (dated by TCRdb to about 2020). For context, the study as a whole: Collaborator samples came from the United States, Italy and Spain and covered acute and convalescent phases of COVID-19. The samples were drawn from the first 160 participants of the ongoing ImmuneRACE study and from some 1,300 subjects provided by 6 global collaborators. The prospective study material was composed of cDNA or gDNA derived from T cells, B-cell-depleted T cells, or PBMCs. Nearly every sample came with metadata listing a de-identified subject ID, COVID-19 status, age in years and sex. The dataset comprised deeply sampled blood TCRbeta repertoires from subjects exposed to, actively infected with, or recovered from COVID-19. The repertoires were made available in a free public database intended to serve as a resource for research on the immune response to SARS-CoV-2. Where available, HLA class I and class II types were obtained from metadata supplied by the sample provider rather than from assay-based typing. Points the paper makes about the study in general: The amount of clinical and demographic metadata varied by source and participant and was provided uncurated.

The CDR3 measures 13 amino acids from cysteine to phenylalanine. The entry retains the CDR3 DNA only, 39 bases that are in frame from base 1. CDR1 KGHSH and CDR2 LQKENI were looked up in the germline V gene. Trimming takes 5 bases from V and 4 bases from J, and the germline ends sit 11 bases apart. Sample: peripheral blood. This TCR came from a man aged 18-30 years with COVID-19, enrolled during active disease. The rearrangement joined TRBV18 to TRBJ1-1; there is no confident call for the D gene. The CDR3 reads CASSAQSGTEAFF. The DNA sequence is given as TGTGCCAGCTCAGCGCAATCGGGCACTGAAGCTTTCTTT.